These T cell receptor beta chains were read from a single sample in a study of T cell changes during pregnancy in multiple sclerosis. Clones were read by immunoSEQ multiplex PCR, and TCRdb kept only the in-frame ones, dropping some. The sample includes tens of thousands of clones, about 90% of them seen just once. This sample comprised CD4+ T cells from peripheral blood mononuclear cells, obtained in the second trimester of pregnancy. The source is a female donor with multiple sclerosis, enrolled in a pregnancy study. Each CDR3 is given with its conserved first and last residue. The order of the fields is V gene, D gene, J gene, clone size, CDR3 protein, CDR3 DNA. D genes are given only for firm matches. Only part of the rows carry a size: once, few, many, or a class if the clone is expanded.

>TRBV19|TRBD2|TRBJ2-3|NA
CASSTTSGLSTDTQYF
TGTGCCAGTAGTACAACTAGCGGGCTTAGCACAGATACGCAGTATTTT
>TRBV18|NA|TRBJ2-7|NA
CASSPQGTSLEQYF
TGTGCCAGCTCACCACAGGGGACTTCCCTCGAGCAGTACTTC
>TRBV7-9|NA|TRBJ1-1|NA
CASSRGQRGIEAFF
TGTGCCAGCAGCCGCGGACAGAGGGGGATCGAAGCTTTCTTT
>TRBV5-5|NA|TRBJ1-1|NA
CASSLAGGRSGSTEAFF
TGTGCCAGCAGCTTGGCCGGGGGGAGGTCTGGGTCCACTGAAGCTTTCTTT
>TRBV7-9|NA|TRBJ2-1|NA
CASSLVGNEQFF
TGTGCCAGCAGCTTAGTCGGTAATGAGCAGTTCTTC
>TRBV7-9|TRBD1|TRBJ1-2|NA
CASSPTGSYTF
TGTGCCAGCAGCCCGACAGGGAGCTACACCTTC
>TRBV5-3|NA|TRBJ2-7|few
CARSLVNGVLLEQYF
TGTGCCAGAAGCTTGGTTAACGGGGTTCTTCTCGAGCAGTACTTC
>TRBV9|NA|TRBJ2-7|NA
CASNRGESYEQYF
TGTGCCAGCAATAGGGGTGAATCCTACGAGCAGTACTTC
>TRBV9|TRBD2|TRBJ2-1|NA
CASSASGTYNEQFF
TGTGCCAGCAGCGCTAGCGGGACGTACAATGAGCAGTTCTTC
>TRBV4-3|TRBD2|TRBJ2-5|NA
CASSPLAGGHETQYF
TGCGCCAGCAGCCCTCTAGCGGGGGGGCACGAGACCCAGTACTTC
>TRBV28|TRBD2|TRBJ2-5|NA
CASRVTSGRALETQYF
TGTGCCAGCAGAGTGACTAGCGGGAGGGCTTTAGAGACCCAGTACTTC
>TRBV5-1|TRBD1|TRBJ1-2|NA
CASSLKGQGLFSGYTF
TGCGCCAGCAGCTTGAAGGGACAGGGTTTATTTTCGGGCTACACCTTC
>TRBV30|NA|TRBJ1-2|few
CAWRQGYGYTF
TGTGCCTGGAGACAGGGCTATGGCTACACCTTC
>TRBV6-4|TRBD1|TRBJ1-2|few
CASGDRGLGYTF
TGTGCCAGCGGGGACAGGGGACTTGGCTACACCTTC
>TRBV19|TRBD2|TRBJ2-7|NA
CASSMLSSGGAFYEQYF
TGTGCCAGTAGTATGCTCTCTAGCGGGGGAGCCTTCTACGAGCAGTACTTC
>TRBV18|TRBD1|TRBJ1-2|NA
CASRTGGGGYTF
TGTGCCAGCCGGACAGGGGGCGGTGGCTACACCTTC
>TRBV30|NA|TRBJ1-2|once
CAWSSNTGFGYTF
TGTGCCTGGAGTTCTAACACAGGTTTTGGTTACACCTTC
>TRBV7-2|NA|TRBJ2-7|NA
CASSPKRDTLYEQYF
TGTGCCAGCAGCCCCAAAAGGGACACCCTCTACGAGCAGTACTTC
>TRBV11-2|NA|TRBJ2-2|NA
CASSRGTLANTGELFF
TGTGCCAGCAGCCGTGGGACACTAGCGAACACCGGGGAGCTGTTTTTT
>TRBV7-8|TRBD1|TRBJ1-5|NA
CASSLASATGISNQPQHF
TGTGCCAGCAGCTTAGCCTCCGCGACAGGGATTAGCAATCAGCCCCAGCATTTT
>TRBV20-1|NA|TRBJ1-1|NA
CSAWGEGPAFF
TGCAGTGCATGGGGAGAAGGGCCAGCTTTCTTT
>TRBV9|TRBD1|TRBJ2-7|NA
CASSVRTGPYEQYF
TGTGCCAGCAGCGTGAGGACAGGGCCCTACGAGCAGTACTTC
>TRBV4-1|NA|TRBJ2-1|NA
CASSQSQTGRHEQFF
TGCGCCAGCAGCCAATCCCAGACAGGGAGGCATGAGCAGTTCTTC
>TRBV5-5|TRBD1|TRBJ2-2|NA
CASSLETGLAGELFF
TGTGCCAGCAGCTTGGAGACAGGGCTGGCCGGGGAGCTGTTTTTT
>TRBV19|NA|TRBJ1-4|NA
CASRPMGAPNEKLFF
TGTGCCAGTAGACCGATGGGGGCGCCTAATGAAAAACTGTTTTTT
>TRBV9|TRBD1|TRBJ2-7|NA
CASSVEGQGAREQYF
TGTGCCAGCAGCGTAGAGGGACAGGGGGCGCGCGAGCAGTACTTC
>TRBV4-1|TRBD2|TRBJ2-7|NA
CASSQAPGLAGETYEQYF
TGCGCCAGCAGCCAAGCACCGGGACTAGCGGGAGAAACCTACGAGCAGTACTTC
>TRBV9|NA|TRBJ1-5|NA
CASSVGAEGGDQPQHF
TGTGCCAGCAGCGTAGGGGCAGAGGGAGGAGATCAGCCCCAGCATTTT
>TRBV30|NA|TRBJ2-6|NA
CAGSSATTFSGANVLTF
TGTGCCGGGTCTAGCGCCACAACTTTCTCTGGGGCCAACGTCCTGACTTTC
>TRBV2|TRBD2|TRBJ2-3|NA
CASSEFWASGGANTQYF
TGTGCCAGCAGTGAATTTTGGGCTAGCGGGGGGGCAAATACGCAGTATTTT
>TRBV4-1|NA|TRBJ2-4|NA
CASSQVEAQKNIQYF
TGCGCCAGCAGCCAAGTTGAGGCCCAGAAAAACATTCAGTACTTC
>TRBV5-1|NA|TRBJ2-7|NA
CASSLDGGPGRYEQYF
TGCGCCAGCAGCTTGGACGGGGGTCCGGGACGCTACGAGCAGTACTTC
>TRBV15|NA|TRBJ1-4|NA
CATSRDRGENEKLFF
TGTGCCACCAGCAGAGACAGGGGCGAAAATGAAAAACTGTTTTTT